Listed below are T cell receptor beta chains from one sample, sequenced in a study of T cell changes during pregnancy in multiple sclerosis. Libraries were prepared by immunoSEQ multiplex PCR; TCRdb keeps only in-frame clonotypes and omits some of them. The sample holds about 68,000 clones, approximately 90% seen once. The sample consisted of peripheral blood, taken in the third trimester of pregnancy. Receptors originate from a female donor with multiple sclerosis, enrolled in a pregnancy study. The CDR3 runs from the conserved cysteine through the conserved F or W.

V gene: TRBV2; J gene: TRBJ1-1; CDR3 protein: CASIRGGKNTEAFF
V gene: TRBV11-2; J gene: TRBJ2-5; CDR3 protein: CASSLVRGGETQYF
V gene: TRBV15; J gene: TRBJ1-3; CDR3 protein: CATSKDISSGNTIYF
V gene: TRBV30; J gene: TRBJ2-1; CDR3 protein: CAWSLGGGFDEQFF
V gene: TRBV6-5; J gene: TRBJ1-3; CDR3 protein: CASSYSTVWVGNTIYF
V gene: TRBV30; J gene: TRBJ2-2; CDR3 protein: CAWSVSGGRFAGELFF
V gene: TRBV18; J gene: TRBJ2-1; CDR3 protein: CASSPMGLAGGDEQFF
V gene: TRBV10-3; J gene: TRBJ1-4; CDR3 protein: CAISVGAETTNEKLFF
V gene: TRBV19; J gene: TRBJ2-1; CDR3 protein: CASSIVGSGRGEQFF
V gene: TRBV5-1; J gene: TRBJ2-5; CDR3 protein: CASSLGTGQETQYF
V gene: TRBV10-3; J gene: TRBJ2-5; CDR3 protein: CAISLSGTRGETQYF
V gene: TRBV28; J gene: TRBJ2-3; CDR3 protein: CASSPMLLAGADTQYF
V gene: TRBV11-2; J gene: TRBJ1-2; CDR3 protein: CASSFRLGDLDGYTF
V gene: TRBV11-3; J gene: TRBJ2-3; CDR3 protein: CASSHSGGRNTQYF
V gene: TRBV11-3; J gene: TRBJ2-3; CDR3 protein: CASSLGTSTDTQYF
V gene: TRBV2; J gene: TRBJ2-7; CDR3 protein: CASSESSYEQYF
V gene: TRBV14; J gene: TRBJ2-2; CDR3 protein: CASSRQAGTGGTGELFF
V gene: TRBV5-4; J gene: TRBJ2-7; CDR3 protein: CASSLSYRQQSSYEQYF
V gene: TRBV10-3; J gene: TRBJ1-1; CDR3 protein: CAISESTGEAFF
V gene: TRBV4-1; J gene: TRBJ2-7; CDR3 protein: CASSPPLAGEKYEQYF
V gene: TRBV28; J gene: TRBJ2-7; CDR3 protein: CASSPESAGGRYEQYF
V gene: TRBV6-1; J gene: TRBJ1-1; CDR3 protein: CASLGTLEAFF
V gene: TRBV10-2; J gene: TRBJ2-7; CDR3 protein: CATMSAYSGRTYEQYF
V gene: TRBV6-6; J gene: TRBJ1-3; CDR3 protein: CASSRPESGNTIYF
V gene: TRBV2; J gene: TRBJ1-2; CDR3 protein: CASSEHLMDSYLYGYTF
V gene: TRBV4-2; J gene: TRBJ1-2; CDR3 protein: CASSQGSADNYGYTF
V gene: TRBV9; J gene: TRBJ2-5; CDR3 protein: CASSVGGQETQYF